This TCR beta chain was profiled in a study of shared T cell receptors in the human thymus. The CDR3 extends over 18 amino acids. Trimming removed 3 bases at V and 3 bases at J, with 21 bases between. CDR1 MGHDK and CDR2 SYGVNS come from the germline V gene. Libraries were prepared by immunoSEQ multiplex PCR; TCRdb keeps only in-frame clonotypes and omits some of them. Of hundreds of thousands of clones in the sample, around 89% are singletons; the top ten hold approximately 0.011%. These data were also reused for a study on human thymus T cells. As that study records: Thymic material originated from resections removed in the course of corrective heart surgery. Usage of V and J genes appeared biased in thymic and blood repertoires. Overlap was high between thymic repertoires from unrelated individuals, as reported in related research.

The sequence derives from a boy less than two years old with a congenital heart defect. Sequencing used thymocytes. The J gene is TRBJ1-5, the V gene TRBV25-1, with D possibly matching TRBD1 (5 bases). The CDR3: CASSDPSDFGGTNQPQHF. As DNA, the CDR3 is TGTGCCAGCAGTGACCCCTCGGACTTCGGGGGGACCAATCAGCCCCAGCATTTT.